Listed below are T cell receptor beta chains from one sample, sequenced in a study of T cells expressing NK-cell markers. Each CDR3 protein gets one entry in TCRdb, which reprocessed the 5' RACE reads and gives no DNA. The data include about 460,000 distinct CDR3 sequences; the top ten clones carry almost 1.5%. Material: blood T cells: a sorted CD56 or NKG2C T cell subset, CD4+ or CD8+ T cells, or bulk PBMC T cells (not recorded which). These receptors were taken from a woman aged 45-59 years in good health. The CDR3 runs from the conserved cysteine through the conserved F or W.

TRBJ2-5 TRBV20-1 CSAWGGPSETQYF
TRBJ2-7 TRBV5-1 CASKLAGSVEQYF
TRBJ2-2 TRBV10-2 CASRNPGLGGTGELFF
TRBJ2-3 TRBV5-1 CASSTPIMTDTQYF
TRBJ2-7 TRBV12-3/TRBV12-4 CASTLAGGSYEQYF
TRBJ2-1 TRBV5-1 CASSLPGRFNNEQFF
TRBJ1-1 TRBV5-6 CASSLGVDFFAFF
TRBJ2-2 TRBV11-3 CASSPTAVPGELFF
TRBJ2-1 TRBV10-1 CASTGQGAGNEQFF
TRBJ1-2 TRBV4-2 CASRFNYGYTF
TRBJ2-5 TRBV4-1 CASSRGLVETQYF
TRBJ1-2 TRBV27 CASRAGGAMTYGYTF
TRBJ1-1 TRBV5-1 CASSLTTPNFEAFF
TRBJ1-1 TRBV3-1 CASSQAGRHVTEAFF
TRBJ2-3 TRBV7-2 CASGGLAGPKGKDTQYF
TRBJ2-3 TRBV20-1 CSARDKRQSTDTQYF
TRBJ2-2 TRBV10-3 CAISESRLQNTGELFF
TRBJ1-5 TRBV15 CATSRGVSGSQPQHF
TRBJ2-7 TRBV6-5 CASSLGDRAYEQYF
TRBJ1-1 TRBV20-1 CSALGQHNTEAFF
TRBJ2-1 TRBV7-9 CASSRPGQAYNEQFF
TRBJ2-1 TRBV5-1 CASSFRPSGGGSYNEQFF
TRBJ1-1 TRBV20-1 CSASYAGTGYSNTEAFF
TRBJ2-1 TRBV5-1 CASSSQRAYNEQFF
TRBJ2-4 TRBV3-1 CASSQGGGPFSGQYF
TRBJ2-5 TRBV12-3/TRBV12-4 CASRAQGQETQYF
TRBJ2-7 TRBV6-5 CASSPGQGPSGRAYEQYF
TRBJ2-1 TRBV11-2 CASSLGGPGAKRSNEQFF
TRBJ1-2 TRBV11-3 CASRKSNDGYTF
TRBJ2-5 TRBV11-3 CASSLRSGTSGTQETQYF
TRBJ1-5 TRBV20-1 CSASDGTVYQPQHF
TRBJ2-1 TRBV24-1 CATSGTSGVYNEQFF
TRBJ2-2 TRBV5-1 CASTQRTSGMTTGELFF
TRBJ2-1 TRBV12-3/TRBV12-4 CASSKDNEQFF
TRBJ2-2 TRBV5-1 CASSPRGGANGELFF
TRBJ1-1 TRBV29-1 CSADRPGNTEAFF
TRBJ2-7 TRBV9 CASSFGGDSYEQYF
TRBJ1-2 TRBV3-1 CASSPQGSYGYTF
TRBJ1-5 TRBV6-2/TRBV6-3 CASRAGQPNQPQHF
TRBJ1-3 TRBV4-2 CASSQDVSAGGNTIYF
TRBJ1-5 TRBV7-9 CASSLDGRGKFNQPQHF
TRBJ2-2 TRBV2 CASSERSVNTGELFF
TRBJ2-1 TRBV7-9 CASSLRDYHNEQFF
TRBJ2-6 TRBV25-1 CASSRTPSSGANVLTF
TRBJ2-1 TRBV12-3/TRBV12-4 CASTSGGRNEQFF
TRBJ1-2 TRBV6-6 CASSYPQGNGYTF
TRBJ1-2 TRBV29-1 CSAGKGQNYGYTF
TRBJ2-2 TRBV5-1 CASSLAGKGRELFF
TRBJ2-1 TRBV28 CASSLFRVGYYDEQFF
TRBJ1-2 TRBV3-1 CASSHIYGYTF
TRBJ2-2 TRBV20-1 CSARGRGLAGNTGELFF